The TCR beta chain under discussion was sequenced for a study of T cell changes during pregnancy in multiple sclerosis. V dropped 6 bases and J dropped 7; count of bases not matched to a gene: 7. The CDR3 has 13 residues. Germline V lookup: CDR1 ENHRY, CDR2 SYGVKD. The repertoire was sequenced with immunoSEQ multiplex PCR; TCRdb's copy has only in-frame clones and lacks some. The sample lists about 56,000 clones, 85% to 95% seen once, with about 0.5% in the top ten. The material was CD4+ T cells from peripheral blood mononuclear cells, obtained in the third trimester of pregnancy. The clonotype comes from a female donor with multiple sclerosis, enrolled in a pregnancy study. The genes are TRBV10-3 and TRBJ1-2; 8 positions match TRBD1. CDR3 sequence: CAISRTGFSGYTF. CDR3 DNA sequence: TGTGCCATCAGCAGGACAGGGTTTAGTGGCTACACCTTC.